Listed below are T cell receptor beta chains from one sample, sequenced in a study of blood T cells in healthy people across ages. TCRdb itself ran the 5' RACE reads through MiXCR, one entry per CDR3 protein. The data show almost 800,000 distinct CDR3 sequences, about three fifths seen once. Sequencing was carried out using blood. These receptors were collected from a man aged 30 to 39 in good health. Each CDR3 is given with its conserved first and last residue. D genes are given only for firm matches. Rows may omit the clone size; those that give it use once, few, many or a size class.

>TRBD2|14|TRBJ2-7|few|TRBV27
CASSPGSGAYEQYF
TGTGCCAGCAGTCCTGGGAGCGGGGCCTACGAGCAGTACTTC
>NA|13|TRBJ2-4|once|TRBV7-2
CASEGPAKNIQYF
TGTGCCAGCGAAGGACCGGCCAAAAACATTCAGTACTTC
>NA|13|TRBJ2-7|NA|TRBV6-2/TRBV6-3
CASREPGAYEQYF
TGTGCCAGCAGGGAGCCAGGGGCCTACGAGCAGTACTTC
>TRBD2|14|TRBJ2-7|NA|TRBV20-1
CSARAGTSGYEQYF
TGCAGTGCTAGGGCCGGGACTAGCGGCTACGAGCAGTACTTC
>TRBD1|14|TRBJ2-4|NA|TRBV9
CTSSSTTGGGEQYF
TGTACCAGCAGCTCGACGACAGGGGGTGGTGAGCAGTACTTC
>TRBD2|14|TRBJ2-7|NA|TRBV30
CAWTPGLAGYEQYF
TGTGCCTGGACGCCGGGACTAGCGGGATACGAGCAGTACTTC
>NA|13|TRBJ2-7|NA|TRBV7-2
CASSSPNGGEQYF
TGTGCCAGCAGCTCACCAAATGGGGGCGAGCAGTACTTC
>NA|12|TRBJ2-3|NA|TRBV7-9
CASSLADNTQYF
TGTGCCAGCAGCTTAGCGGATAATACGCAGTATTTT
>TRBD2|16|TRBJ2-1|few|TRBV4-2
CASSQDRGRGYNEQFF
TGTGCCAGCAGCCAAGACCGCGGGAGGGGGTACAATGAGCAGTTCTTC
>NA|14|TRBJ2-1|NA|TRBV12-3/TRBV12-4
CASSLGQLLDEQFF
TGTGCCAGCAGTTTGGGGCAGCTCCTCGATGAGCAGTTCTTC
>NA|13|TRBJ1-5|NA|TRBV27
CASSPGTLPAQHF
TGTGCCAGCAGTCCTGGGACACTCCCAGCCCAGCATTTT
>TRBD2|19|TRBJ2-1|NA|TRBV20-1
CSANMGVVREGRVQYEQFF
TGCAGTGCAAATATGGGAGTCGTACGGGAGGGTCGGGTACAATATGAGCAGTTCTTC
>NA|16|TRBJ2-7|NA|TRBV2
CASSGEGSASTYEQYF
TGTGCCAGCAGCGGAGAAGGGTCGGCTAGTACGTACGAGCAGTACTTC
>TRBD1|15|TRBJ1-6|NA|TRBV7-2
CASSRWTGITSPLHF
TGTGCCAGCAGCCGGTGGACAGGGATTACTTCACCCCTCCACTTT
>NA|17|TRBJ2-1|NA|TRBV7-9
CASSLVLPGTVKNEQFF
TGTGCCAGCAGCTTAGTACTCCCGGGGACGGTTAAGAATGAGCAGTTCTTC
>NA|13|TRBJ2-3|NA|TRBV20-1
CSASGGRGNTQYF
TGCAGTGCTAGTGGGGGTAGGGGGAATACGCAGTATTTT
>NA|14|TRBJ2-7|NA|TRBV28
CASSLFGDTYEQYF
TGTGCCAGCAGTTTATTTGGGGACACCTACGAGCAGTACTTC
>TRBD1|13|TRBJ2-7|NA|TRBV29-1
CSVGQGADYEQYF
TGCAGCGTTGGTCAGGGGGCCGACTACGAGCAGTACTTC